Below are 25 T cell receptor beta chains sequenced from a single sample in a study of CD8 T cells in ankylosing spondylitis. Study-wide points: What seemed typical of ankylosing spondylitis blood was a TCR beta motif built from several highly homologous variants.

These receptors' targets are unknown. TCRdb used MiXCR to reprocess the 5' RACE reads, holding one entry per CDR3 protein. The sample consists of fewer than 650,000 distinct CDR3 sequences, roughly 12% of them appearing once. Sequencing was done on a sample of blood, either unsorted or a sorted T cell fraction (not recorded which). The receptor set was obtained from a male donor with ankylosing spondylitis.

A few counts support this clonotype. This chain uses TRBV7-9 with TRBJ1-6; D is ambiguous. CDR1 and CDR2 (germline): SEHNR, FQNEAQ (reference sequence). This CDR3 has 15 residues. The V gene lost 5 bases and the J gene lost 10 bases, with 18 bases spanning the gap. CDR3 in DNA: TGTGCCAGCAGCCCTGATGGGGTGAGAGGGTCACCCCTCCACTTT. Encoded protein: CASSPDGVRGSPLHF.

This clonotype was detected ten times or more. CDR3 nucleotides: TGTGCCAGCAGCGTAGCTACCTCCGGGACCAAAAACATTCAGTACTTC. As protein: CASSVATSGTKNIQYF. The rearrangement links TRBV9 to TRBJ2-4; D is perhaps TRBD2 (5 bases). Deletions cut 0 bases from V and 2 bases from J, with 12 bases between. This CDR3 spans 16 amino acids. Germline CDR1 and CDR2: SGDLS and YYNGEE.

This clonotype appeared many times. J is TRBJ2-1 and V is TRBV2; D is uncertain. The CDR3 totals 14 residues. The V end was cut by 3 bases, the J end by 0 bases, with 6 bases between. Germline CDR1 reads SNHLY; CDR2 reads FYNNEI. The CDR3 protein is CASSDVSSYNEQFF. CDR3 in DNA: TGTGCCAGCAGTGACGTGTCCTCCTACAATGAGCAGTTCTTC.

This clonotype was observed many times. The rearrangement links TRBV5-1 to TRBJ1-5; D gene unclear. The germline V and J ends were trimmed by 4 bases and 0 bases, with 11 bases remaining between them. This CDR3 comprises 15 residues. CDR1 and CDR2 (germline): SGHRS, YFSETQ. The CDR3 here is CASSPGSNSNQPQHF. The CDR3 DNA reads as TGCGCCAGCAGCCCCGGGAGTAATAGCAATCAGCCCCAGCATTTT.

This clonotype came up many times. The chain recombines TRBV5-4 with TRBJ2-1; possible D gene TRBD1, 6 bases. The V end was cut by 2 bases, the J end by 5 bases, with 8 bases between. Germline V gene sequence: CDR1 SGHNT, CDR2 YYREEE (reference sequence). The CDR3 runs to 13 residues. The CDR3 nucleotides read TGTGCCAGCAGCTTCCGGGACAACAATGAGCAGTTCTTC. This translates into CASSFRDNNEQFF.

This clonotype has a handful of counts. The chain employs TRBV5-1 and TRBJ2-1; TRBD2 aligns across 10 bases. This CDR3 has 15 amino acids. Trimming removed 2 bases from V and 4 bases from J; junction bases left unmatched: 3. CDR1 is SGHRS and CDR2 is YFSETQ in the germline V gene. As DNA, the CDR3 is TGCGCCAGCAGCTTTGGGACTAGCGTATACAATGAGCAGTTCTTC. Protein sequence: CASSFGTSVYNEQFF.

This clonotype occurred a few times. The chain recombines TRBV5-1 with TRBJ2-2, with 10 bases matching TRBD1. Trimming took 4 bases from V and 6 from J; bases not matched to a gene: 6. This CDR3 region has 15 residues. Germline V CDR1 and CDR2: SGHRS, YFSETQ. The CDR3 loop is CASSDRGQNAGELFF. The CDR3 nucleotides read TGCGCCAGCAGCGACAGGGGGCAAAACGCCGGGGAGCTGTTTTTT. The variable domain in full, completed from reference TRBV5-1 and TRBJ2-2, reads KAGVTQTPRYLIKTRGQQVTLSCSPISGHRSVSWYQQTPGQGLQFLFEYFSETQRNKGNFPGRFSGRQFSNSRSEMNVSTLELGDSALYLCASSDRGQNAGELFFGEGSRLTVL.

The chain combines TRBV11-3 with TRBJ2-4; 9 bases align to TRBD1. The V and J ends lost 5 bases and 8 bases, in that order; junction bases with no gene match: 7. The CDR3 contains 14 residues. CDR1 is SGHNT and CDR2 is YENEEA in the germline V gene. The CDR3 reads CASSPGQGSDIQYF. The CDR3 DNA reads TGTGCCAGCAGCCCCGGACAGGGGTCGGACATTCAGTACTTC.

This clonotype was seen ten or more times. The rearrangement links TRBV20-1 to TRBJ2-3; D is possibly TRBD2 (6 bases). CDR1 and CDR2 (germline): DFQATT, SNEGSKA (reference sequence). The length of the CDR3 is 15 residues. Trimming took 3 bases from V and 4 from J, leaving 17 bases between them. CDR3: CSASVGSAWADTQYF. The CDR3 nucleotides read TGCAGTGCTAGCGTCGGGAGCGCTTGGGCAGATACGCAGTATTTT.

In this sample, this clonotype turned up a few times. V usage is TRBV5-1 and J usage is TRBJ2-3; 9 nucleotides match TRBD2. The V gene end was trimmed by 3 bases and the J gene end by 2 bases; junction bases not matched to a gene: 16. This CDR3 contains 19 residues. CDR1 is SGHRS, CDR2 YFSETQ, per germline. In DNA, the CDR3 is TGCGCCAGCAGCTCCCGGACAACGAACCTAGCGGGGAACACAGATACGCAGTATTTT. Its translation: CASSSRTTNLAGNTDTQYF.

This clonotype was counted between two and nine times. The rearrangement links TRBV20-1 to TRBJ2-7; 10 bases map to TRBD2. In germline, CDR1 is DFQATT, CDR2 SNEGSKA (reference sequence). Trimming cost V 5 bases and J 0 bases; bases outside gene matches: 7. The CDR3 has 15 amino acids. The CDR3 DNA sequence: TGCAGTGCTTCCTCGGGACTAGCGTTCTCCTACGAGCAGTACTTC. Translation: CSASSGLAFSYEQYF.

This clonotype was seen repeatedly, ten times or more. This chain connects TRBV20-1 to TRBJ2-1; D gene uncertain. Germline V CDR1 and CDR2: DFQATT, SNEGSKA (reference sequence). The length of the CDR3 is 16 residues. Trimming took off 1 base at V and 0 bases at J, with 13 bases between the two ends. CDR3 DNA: TGCAGTGCTAGAGTTCTTATGACCAACTCCTACAATGAGCAGTTCTTC. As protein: CSARVLMTNSYNEQFF.

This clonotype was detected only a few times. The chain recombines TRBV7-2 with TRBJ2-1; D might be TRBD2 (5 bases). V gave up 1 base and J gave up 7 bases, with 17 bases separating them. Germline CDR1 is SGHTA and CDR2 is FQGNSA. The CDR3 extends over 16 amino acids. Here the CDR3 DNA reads TGTGCCAGCAGCTTAGTCTGGTGGGAGAGTAGGAATGAGCAGTTCTTC. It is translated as CASSLVWWESRNEQFF.

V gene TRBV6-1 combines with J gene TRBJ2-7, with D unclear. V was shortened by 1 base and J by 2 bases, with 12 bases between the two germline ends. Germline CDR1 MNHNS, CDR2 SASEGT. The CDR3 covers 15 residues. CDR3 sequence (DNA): TGTGCCAGCAGTGAAGGAGTCAGCCCTGCCTACGAGCAGTACTTC. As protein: CASSEGVSPAYEQYF.

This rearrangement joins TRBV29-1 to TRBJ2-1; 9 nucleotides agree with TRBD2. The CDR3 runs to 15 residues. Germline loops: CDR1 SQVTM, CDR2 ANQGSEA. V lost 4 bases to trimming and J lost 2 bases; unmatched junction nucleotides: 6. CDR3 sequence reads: CSVAAGGPPYNEQFF. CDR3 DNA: TGCAGCGTTGCTGCGGGAGGGCCCCCCTACAATGAGCAGTTCTTC.

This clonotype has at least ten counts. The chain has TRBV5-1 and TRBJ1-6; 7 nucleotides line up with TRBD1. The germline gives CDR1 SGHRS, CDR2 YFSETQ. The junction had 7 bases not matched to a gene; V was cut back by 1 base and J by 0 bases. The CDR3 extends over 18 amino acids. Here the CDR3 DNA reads TGCGCCAGCAGCTTGTGGAGACAGGGTAGCTCCTATAATTCACCCCTCCACTTT. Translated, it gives CASSLWRQGSSYNSPLHF.

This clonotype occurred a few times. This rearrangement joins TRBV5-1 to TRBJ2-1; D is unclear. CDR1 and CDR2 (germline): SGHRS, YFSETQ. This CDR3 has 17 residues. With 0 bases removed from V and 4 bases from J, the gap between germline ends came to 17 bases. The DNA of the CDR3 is TGCGCCAGCAGCTTGGGCTCAAGTAGCCTCATATACAATGAGCAGTTCTTC. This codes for CASSLGSSSLIYNEQFF.

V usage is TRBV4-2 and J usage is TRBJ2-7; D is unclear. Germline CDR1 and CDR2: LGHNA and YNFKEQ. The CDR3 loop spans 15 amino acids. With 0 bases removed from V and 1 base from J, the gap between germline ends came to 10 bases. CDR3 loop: CASSQEVPASYEQYF. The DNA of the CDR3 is TGTGCCAGCAGCCAAGAAGTTCCAGCTTCCTACGAGCAGTACTTC.

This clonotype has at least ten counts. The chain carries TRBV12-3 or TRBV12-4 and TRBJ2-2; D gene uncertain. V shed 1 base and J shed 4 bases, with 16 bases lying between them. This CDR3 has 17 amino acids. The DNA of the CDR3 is TGTGCCAGCAGTTTAGTAAGGGCCCAACATGTCACCGGGGAGCTGTTTTTT. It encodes CASSLVRAQHVTGELFF.

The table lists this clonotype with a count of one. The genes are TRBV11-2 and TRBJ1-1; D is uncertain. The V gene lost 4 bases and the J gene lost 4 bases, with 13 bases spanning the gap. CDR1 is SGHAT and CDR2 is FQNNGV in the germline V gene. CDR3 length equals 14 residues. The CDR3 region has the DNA TGTGCCAGCAGCTCGTTTCGGGGTACCACTGAAGCTTTCTTT. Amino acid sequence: CASSSFRGTTEAFF.

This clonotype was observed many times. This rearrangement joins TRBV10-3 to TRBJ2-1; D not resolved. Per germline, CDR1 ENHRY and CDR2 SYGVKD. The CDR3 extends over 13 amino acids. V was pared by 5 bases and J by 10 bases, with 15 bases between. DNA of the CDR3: TGTGCCATCAGTCTGGACGGCGTCGGGGAGCAGTTCTTC. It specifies CAISLDGVGEQFF.

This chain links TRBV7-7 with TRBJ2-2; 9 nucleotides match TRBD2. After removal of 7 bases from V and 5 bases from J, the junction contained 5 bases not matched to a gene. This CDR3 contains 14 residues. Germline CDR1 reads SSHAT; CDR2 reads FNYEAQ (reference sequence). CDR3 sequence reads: CASTKREETGELFF. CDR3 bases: TGTGCCAGCACGAAGCGGGAGGAAACCGGGGAGCTGTTTTTT.

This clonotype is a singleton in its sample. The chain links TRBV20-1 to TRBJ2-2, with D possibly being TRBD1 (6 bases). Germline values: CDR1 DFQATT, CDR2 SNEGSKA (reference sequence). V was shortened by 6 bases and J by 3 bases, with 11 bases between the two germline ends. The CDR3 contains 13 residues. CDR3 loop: CSARTDDTGELFF. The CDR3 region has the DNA TGCAGTGCGAGGACAGACGACACCGGGGAGCTGTTTTTT.

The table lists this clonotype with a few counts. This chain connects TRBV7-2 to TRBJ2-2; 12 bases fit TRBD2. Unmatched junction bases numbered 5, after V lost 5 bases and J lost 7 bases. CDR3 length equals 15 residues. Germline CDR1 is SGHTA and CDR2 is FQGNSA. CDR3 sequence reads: CASSLRLAGDGELFF. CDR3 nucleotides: TGTGCCAGCAGCCTGCGACTAGCGGGGGACGGGGAGCTGTTTTTT.

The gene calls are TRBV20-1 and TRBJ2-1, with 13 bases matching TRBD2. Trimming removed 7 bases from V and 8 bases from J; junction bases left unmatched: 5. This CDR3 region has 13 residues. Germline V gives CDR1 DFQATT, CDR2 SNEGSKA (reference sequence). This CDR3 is CSGTSGRAHEQFF. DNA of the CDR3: TGCAGTGGTACTAGCGGGAGGGCCCATGAGCAGTTCTTC.